Shown below are 12 T cell receptor beta chains from a single sample sequenced in a study of blood T cell repertoires in COVID-19. The protocol was immunoSEQ multiplex PCR, while the TCRdb copy is restricted to in-frame clones and leaves out a portion. The data contain fewer than 50,000 clones, about 85% of them singletons. The sample consisted of peripheral blood. Receptors originate from a woman older than 75 with acute or convalescent COVID-19.

The genes are TRBV19 and TRBJ2-2, with D uncertain. The CDR3 sequence is 16 residues long. Germline CDR1 LNHDA, CDR2 SQIVND (reference sequence). The germline V and J ends were trimmed by 1 base and 0 bases, with 9 bases remaining between them. The chain's CDR3 is CASSIGWLTNTGELFF. CDR3 bases: TGTGCCAGTAGTATAGGATGGCTTACGAACACCGGGGAGCTGTTTTTT.

This clone was seen a handful of times. The rearrangement joins TRBV5-1 to TRBJ1-5; TRBD1 aligns across 10 bases. After removal of 4 bases from V and 3 bases from J, the junction contained 4 bases not matched to a gene. Looked up from germline, CDR1 is SGHRS and CDR2 is YFSETQ. The CDR3 totals 15 residues. Here the CDR3 reads CASSTGTGANQPQHF. CDR3 sequence (DNA): TGCGCCAGCAGCACAGGGACAGGGGCCAATCAGCCCCAGCATTTT. The full variable domain, rest sourced from reference TRBV5-1 and TRBJ1-5, is KAGVTQTPRYLIKTRGQQVTLSCSPISGHRSVSWYQQTPGQGLQFLFEYFSETQRNKGNFPGRFSGRQFSNSRSEMNVSTLELGDSALYLCASSTGTGANQPQHFGDGTRLSIL.

This chain links TRBV5-1 with TRBJ2-7; 16 bases fit TRBD2. Trimming took 4 bases from V and 5 from J; bases not matched to a gene: 6. CDR1 is SGHRS and CDR2 is YFSETQ in the germline V gene. CDR3 length: 16 residues. The CDR3: CASSMGLAGGYDEQYF. The CDR3 DNA reads as TGCGCCAGCAGCATGGGACTAGCGGGAGGGTACGACGAGCAGTACTTC. The full variable domain, with the rest looked up from reference TRBV5-1 and TRBJ2-7, is KAGVTQTPRYLIKTRGQQVTLSCSPISGHRSVSWYQQTPGQGLQFLFEYFSETQRNKGNFPGRFSGRQFSNSRSEMNVSTLELGDSALYLCASSMGLAGGYDEQYFGPGTRLTVT.

The chain couples TRBV12-3 or TRBV12-4 to TRBJ2-7, with 7 nucleotides matching TRBD1. The CDR3 length is 13 residues. V shed 6 bases and J 5 bases; nucleotides not matched to a gene: 7. CDR3 sequence reads: CASSLGQVDEQYF. For the CDR3, the DNA is TGTGCCAGCAGCCTTGGACAGGTGGACGAGCAGTACTTC.

This clone was seen just once. The chain combines TRBV4-1 with TRBJ2-5; D is possibly TRBD1 (6 bases). Germline assignment: CDR1 MGHRA and CDR2 YSYEKL. CDR3 size: 13 residues. Trimming pared 4 bases from V and 2 bases from J, leaving 8 bases between. The CDR3 DNA reads TGCGCCAGCAGCCTTGGACAGCAAGAGACCCAGTACTTC. It translates to CASSLGQQETQYF.

V usage is TRBV7-2 and J usage is TRBJ2-1; 12 nucleotides agree with TRBD2. The germline CDR1 and CDR2 sequences are SGHTA and FQGNSA. This CDR3 contains 16 residues. V lost 4 bases to trimming and J lost 4 bases; unmatched junction nucleotides: 5. The CDR3 DNA is TGTGCCAGCAGCTCTCAGACTAGCGGGGGTTACAATGAGCAGTTCTTC. Amino acid sequence: CASSSQTSGGYNEQFF. Supplemented by reference TRBV7-2 and TRBJ2-1, the full variable domain reads GAGVSQSPSNKVTEKGKDVELRCDPISGHTALYWYRQSLGQGLEFLIYFQGNSAPDKSGLPSDRFSAERTGGSVSTLTIQRTQQEDSAVYLCASSSQTSGGYNEQFFGPGTRLTVL.

The chain combines TRBV28 with TRBJ1-2; TRBD1 might be the D (6 bases). CDR1 is MDHEN and CDR2 is SYDVKM in the germline V gene. The V end was cut by 6 bases, the J end by 4 bases, with 9 bases between. CDR3 length equals 12 residues. CDR3 coding DNA: TGTGCCAGCAGCAACAGGGTCTATGGCTACACCTTC. Translation: CASSNRVYGYTF.

The chain recombines TRBV5-8 with TRBJ1-2; the D is unclear. CDR3 length: 13 residues. V lost 2 bases and J lost 7, with 12 bases in between. Germline V gene sequence: CDR1 SGHTS, CDR2 YDEGEE. The CDR3 sequence is CASSFAQSGGYTF. In nucleotides, the CDR3 is TGTGCCAGCAGCTTCGCGCAGTCAGGTGGCTACACCTTC.

This chain connects TRBV30 to TRBJ1-4, with D tentatively TRBD1 (6 bases). CDR1 GTSNPN and CDR2 SVGIG come from the germline V gene (reference sequence). With 7 bases removed from V and 6 bases from J, the gap between germline ends came to 15 bases. CDR3 length: 13 residues. DNA for the CDR3: TGTGCCTCGACCTCAGGGGATTATGAAAAACTGTTTTTT. The encoded protein is CASTSGDYEKLFF.

The chain uses TRBV2 and TRBJ1-2, with D uncertain. Trimming pared 2 bases from V and 6 bases from J, leaving 10 bases between. CDR3 length equals 13 residues. Germline assignment: CDR1 SNHLY and CDR2 FYNNEI. CDR3 coding DNA: TGTGCCAGCAGTGAATCGGGAGGGCATGGCTACACCTTC. Translation gives CASSESGGHGYTF.

This clone came up once. The genes are TRBV19 and TRBJ1-1; weak D call: TRBD1 (5 bases). Germline loops: CDR1 LNHDA, CDR2 SQIVND (reference sequence). The CDR3 is 13 residues long. V lost 7 bases to trimming and J lost 1 base, with 10 bases between them. The CDR3 DNA reads TGTGCCAGTAAGGGCAGGGCGAACACTGAAGCTTTCTTT. Residues: CASKGRANTEAFF.

The chain joins TRBV6-2 or TRBV6-3 to TRBJ2-5; TRBD2 matches 11 bases. Unmatched junction bases numbered 6, after V lost 5 bases and J lost 1 base. CDR1 and CDR2 (germline): MNHEY, SVGEGT. This CDR3 spans 16 amino acids. The CDR3 nucleotides read TGTGCCAGCAGTCCGACGACTAGCGGGATCCAAGAGACCCAGTACTTC. This translates into CASSPTTSGIQETQYF.